This TCR beta chain was sequenced for a study of spatial heterogeneity in lung cancer. Whole-study context: PBMC samples from follow-up, where available, were sequenced a median of about 22 months after resection. Consistently, beta-chain sequences turned up in larger numbers than alpha-chain sequences did. Raw-read counts averaged over ten per unique TCR and UMI combination. Study-level findings and limits: In blood, ubiquitous expanded tumor TCRs appeared more at resection than follow-up.

V trimming: 2 bases; J trimming: 6 bases; junction bases outside the gene matches: 2. Germline values: CDR1 MDHEN, CDR2 SYDVKM. This CDR3 has 14 amino acids. TCRdb called the 5' RACE reads again in MiXCR, with one record for every CDR3 protein. The table records more than 95,000 distinct CDR3 sequences, 12% of them present only once. In the case of this clonotype: Its antigen remains unidentified.

Time point indicated: blood at routine non-recurrence follow-up after resection. Sequencing of whole RNA from tumor, nontumor lung or frozen PBMC involved no sorting. The clonotype comes from a male donor with early-stage non-small cell lung cancer. The material was PBMCs, obtained at follow-up. The rearrangement uses TRBV28 and TRBJ1-2, with 11 positions matching TRBD1. The CDR3 nucleotides are TGTGCCAGCAGTTTAGGGACAGGGGGTGATGGCTACACCTTC. This codes for CASSLGTGGDGYTF.